The clone carrying this T cell receptor (beta chain) has ten or more counts. Its antigen remains unidentified. The sample belongs to a study of metastatic and nonmetastatic thyroid tumors. The overall study: Comparative analysis of repertoires was undertaken across blood and tumor or nodule tissue obtained from malignant and benign thyroid patients.

Authors' processing steps: It was from CDR3 differences across clinicopathological groups that a distant-metastasis classifier for papillary thyroid cancer was built. Via MiXCR, TCRdb re-called the PCR reads. For this entry, the V and J calls and clone size follow TCRdb and not the study's own pipeline. The table includes tens of thousands of clones, more than 13% detected once. CDR3 length: 14 amino acids. V was pared by 5 bases and J by 0 bases, with 8 bases between. Study-level findings and limits: Benign nodules were reported to have significantly lower TCR beta diversity than malignant thyroid tumors, in blood and tumor.

Each patient went into thyroid surgery without having received any treatment. The specimen sequenced was blood. The TCR sequence derives from a female donor with papillary thyroid cancer or a benign thyroid nodule (not recorded which). Some clones in this sample may be carry-over from other donors' samples. The rearrangement joins TRBV12-3 or TRBV12-4 to TRBJ1-3; D is ambiguous. CDR3 nucleotides: TGTGCCAGCAGTGATCTTGCCTCTGGAAACACCATATATTTT. Protein product: CASSDLASGNTIYF.